This paragraph reports one T cell receptor (beta chain). Its antigen is unidentified. The primer mix had 60 Vbeta and 13 Jbeta primers. Measured with immunoSEQ multiplex PCR; TCRdb has only the in-frame clones, and not every one. Of about 140,000 clones listed, roughly three quarters are singletons. The data were obtained in a study of cytomegalovirus exposure and HLA in healthy donors. General study results and limits: In vitro data verified three CMV-associated chains as specific for CMV antigens. TRBV6-2, TRBV6-3 and other indistinguishable V segments were excluded. The only immune exposure information that was available was CMV serostatus. Later analysis reportedly placed an Asian-associated ancestry cluster below the approximately 700-donor mean in N-insertions.

This CDR3 is 15 amino acids long. The germline V gene has CDR1 GTSNPN and CDR2 SVGIG (reference sequence). Deletions cut 4 bases from V and 5 bases from J, with 19 bases between. Sequencing used PBMCs. The chain uses TRBV30 and TRBJ2-3; tentatively, D is TRBD2 (8 bases). The receptor was isolated from a woman in her forties or fifties in good health and CMV-seronegative. CDR3 bases: TGTGCCTGGACCCAAGGGGGCGGGGGGAAAGATACGCAGTATTTT. This translates into CAWTQGGGGKDTQYF.